This T cell receptor beta chain was profiled in a study of cytomegalovirus exposure and HLA in healthy donors. This table comes from immunoSEQ multiplex PCR, and its TCRdb copy is limited to in-frame clones, with some not included. The sample includes about 140,000 clones, 84% of them seen just once. Study results and limitations: Most TCR sequences proved rare, with some public TCRs found in many donors.

V was trimmed by 2 bases and J by 5 bases, leaving 9 bases between them. The CDR3 runs 13 residues. Germline V gene lookup returns CDR1 GTSNPN and CDR2 SVGIG (reference sequence). This clone has only a few counts. Antigen: not known. This TCR was recovered from a woman aged 30 to 39 in good health and CMV-seronegative. The specimen was PBMCs. V gene TRBV30 combines with J gene TRBJ1-4; D is unresolved. CDR3: CAWSNDSNEKLFF. DNA for the CDR3: TGTGCCTGGAGTAACGACTCGAATGAAAAACTGTTTTTT.